This T cell receptor beta chain was observed in a study of blood T cell repertoires in COVID-19. Background on the study: There were acute and convalescent COVID-19 samples, and they came from the United States, Italy and Spain.

Between the trimmed V and J ends, which lost 0 bases and 1 base, there was a span of 4 bases. The CDR3 is 13 amino acids. Germline V gives CDR1 GTSNPN, CDR2 SVGIG (reference sequence). In the authors' workflow: Reference gene primer amplification gave nucleated cell count estimates. Repertoires were generated with immunoSEQ multiplex PCR, while TCRdb's copy carries only in-frame clones and drops some. The DNA was the basis for D and trimming; V, J and clone size are from that table. The sample consists of about 350,000 clones, about 90% of them appearing once. In its sample, this clone was seen a few times.

The sequence was obtained from a woman in her late teens or twenties who had recovered from COVID-19. This rearrangement joins TRBV30 to TRBJ1-5; unclear D gene. Input material: peripheral blood. The CDR3 region is CAWSVQSNQPQHF. The CDR3 nucleotides are TGTGCCTGGAGTGTACAAAGCAATCAGCCCCAGCATTTT.